Listed here are 9 T cell receptor beta chains from one sample, sequenced in a study of shared clonotypes between healthy human individuals. This table comes from immunoSEQ multiplex PCR, and its TCRdb copy is limited to in-frame clones, with some not included. The data hold nearly 1 million clones, with 76% observed a single time. The sequenced sample was memory CD4+ T cells sorted from blood. The subset: CD45RA-negative fraction. Receptors originate from a man between 18 and 35 years old in good health.

This chain uses TRBV27 with TRBJ2-7; 7 nucleotides line up with TRBD1. Germline V gives CDR1 MNHEY, CDR2 SMNVEV (reference sequence). V gave up 4 bases and J gave up 3 bases; unmatched junction bases: 9. CDR3 length equals 15 residues. The CDR3 DNA reads as TGTGCCAGCAGTTCTCCTTTCCGGGACAGCTACGAGCAGTACTTC. Amino acids: CASSSPFRDSYEQYF.

This clone was picked up a small number of times. This CDR3 reads CASSPLFLREGRTDTQYF. The CDR3 DNA is TGCGCCAGCAGCCCCCTCTTTTTGCGGGAGGGTAGAACAGATACGCAGTATTTT. The gene calls are TRBV4-1 and TRBJ2-3; TRBD2 agrees at 9 bases. The V segment lost 4 bases and the J segment 3 bases; nucleotides outside the gene matches: 14. Germline V CDR1 and CDR2: MGHRA, YSYEKL. This CDR3 is 18 amino acids long.

This clone appeared a single time. The chain employs TRBV5-1 and TRBJ1-5; the match to TRBD1 covers 7 bases. Germline V gene sequence: CDR1 SGHRS, CDR2 YFSETQ. The CDR3 covers 15 residues. V lost 1 base, J lost 6 bases, and 7 bases stayed unmatched. CDR3 protein: CASSLSGQDGQPQHF. The CDR3 bases are TGCGCCAGCAGCTTGTCAGGACAGGACGGTCAGCCCCAGCATTTT.

The V gene is TRBV4-1, the J gene TRBJ2-1; 10 positions match TRBD2. The CDR3 covers 20 residues. CDR1 is MGHRA and CDR2 is YSYEKL in the germline V gene. The J segment lost 1 base and the V segment lost 0 bases, leaving 12 bases of the junction unmatched. This CDR3 is CASSQDISTSGLGSYNEQFF. In nucleotides, the CDR3 is TGCGCCAGCAGCCAAGATATCTCGACTAGCGGGCTCGGGTCCTACAATGAGCAGTTCTTC.

This clone was recorded once. This chain connects TRBV10-1 to TRBJ1-2, with D tentatively TRBD1 (5 bases). The germline V gene has CDR1 WNHNN and CDR2 SYGVQD (reference sequence). Trimming removed 6 bases from V and 4 bases from J, with 15 bases in between. This CDR3 is built from 14 residues. CDR3 in DNA: TGCGCCAGCAGCCCATCGGACACCTCCTATGGCTACACCTTC. This codes for CASSPSDTSYGYTF.

The rearrangement links TRBV27 to TRBJ1-6, with D unresolved. There are 13 residues in the CDR3. The V end lost 7 bases, the J end lost 4 bases, and 8 bases lay between the germline ends. Germline V gives CDR1 MNHEY, CDR2 SMNVEV (reference sequence). CDR3 DNA: TGTGCCAGCACCACCGATTATAATTCACCCCTCCACTTT. It yields the protein CASTTDYNSPLHF.

This chain uses TRBV7-9 with TRBJ2-7; weak D call: TRBD1 (6 bases). Trimming took off 5 bases at V and 3 bases at J, with 8 bases between the two ends. The germline CDR1 and CDR2 sequences are SEHNR and FQNEAQ (reference sequence). CDR3 length: 12 residues. The chain's CDR3 is CASSKGHYEQYF. DNA for the CDR3: TGTGCCAGCAGCAAGGGACACTACGAGCAGTACTTC. Drawing the rest from reference TRBV7-9 and TRBJ2-7, the complete variable domain is DTGVSQNPRHKITKRGQNVTFRCDPISEHNRLYWYRQTLGQGPEFLTYFQNEAQLEKSRLLSDRFSAERPKGSFSTLEIQRTEQGDSAMYLCASSKGHYEQYFGPGTRLTVT.

This chain links TRBV11-2 with TRBJ2-5; tentatively, D is TRBD2 (6 bases). The germline V gene encodes CDR1 SGHAT and CDR2 FQNNGV. The length of the CDR3 is 15 residues. V lost 5 bases, J lost 0 bases, and 13 bases lay in between. The CDR3 is CASSALLANQETQYF. CDR3 sequence (DNA): TGTGCCAGCAGCGCTCTTCTAGCGAACCAAGAGACCCAGTACTTC. The full variable domain, its missing parts supplied by reference TRBV11-2 and TRBJ2-5, is EAGVAQSPRYKIIEKRQSVAFWCNPISGHATLYWYQQILGQGPKLLIQFQNNGVVDDSQLPKDRFSAERLKGVDSTLKIQPAKLEDSAVYLCASSALLANQETQYFGPGTRLLVL.

The chain joins TRBV11-2 to TRBJ2-3; 7 bases are shared with TRBD1. Germline trimming cut 5 bases from V and 8 bases from J; bases unmatched to any gene: 7. In germline, CDR1 is SGHAT, CDR2 FQNNGV. The CDR3 sequence is 13 residues long. The CDR3 sequence: CASSPMQGVTQYF. The CDR3 DNA sequence: TGTGCCAGCAGCCCCATGCAGGGGGTTACGCAGTATTTT.